One and the same sample provided the 15 T cell receptor beta chains below, sequenced in a study of neurological immune-mediated disorders. TCRdb reprocessed the 5' RACE reads via MiXCR and lists one record per CDR3 protein. The data show about 99,000 distinct CDR3 sequences, approximately 11% seen once. Indicated time point: longitudinal time-point 3. Sequencing was done on a sample of PBMCs. The receptor set was obtained from a female donor with HTLV-1-associated myelopathy (HAM/TSP).

At least ten counts were recorded for this clonotype. The V call is TRBV10-2, the J call TRBJ2-2, with D hard to call. Trimming shortened V by 1 base and J by 1 base, and 4 bases separated the two germline ends. Germline loops: CDR1 WSHSY, CDR2 SAAADI. This CDR3 has 14 amino acids. The CDR3 coding sequence is TGCGCCAGCAGTGAGTTCCGGAACACCGGGGAGCTGTTTTTT. Encoded protein: CASSEFRNTGELFF.

This clonotype was seen ten or more times. The chain combines TRBV20-1 with TRBJ2-3; 8 bases are a match to TRBD2. J was trimmed by 6 bases and V by 0 bases; bases with no gene match: 8. Germline values: CDR1 DFQATT, CDR2 SNEGSKA (reference sequence). This CDR3 has 15 residues. CDR3 DNA: TGCAGTGCTAGAGATACGGGGGGGCCGGGGGATACGCAGTATTTT. It encodes CSARDTGGPGDTQYF.

This clonotype was detected many times. This chain links TRBV10-3 with TRBJ2-7; either TRBD1 or TRBD2 may fit D (5 bases each). CDR1 is ENHRY and CDR2 is SYGVKD in the germline V gene. The length of the CDR3 is 13 residues. The V end lost 7 bases, the J end lost 9 bases, and 19 bases lay between the germline ends. The CDR3 spells CAITRDPIVGQYF. The CDR3 bases are TGTGCCATCACCAGGGACCCAATCGTAGGGCAGTACTTC.

Ten or more counts support this clonotype. The CDR3, as DNA: TGCGCCAGCAGCCAAGATGGCACACCGGGTACCTACGAGCAGTACTTC. This translates into CASSQDGTPGTYEQYF. The rearrangement links TRBV4-1 to TRBJ2-7, with no clear D. Germline V lookup: CDR1 MGHRA, CDR2 YSYEKL. The CDR3 is 16 residues long. V was pared by 0 bases and J by 2 bases, with 14 bases between.

This clonotype was counted ten times or more. The gene calls are TRBV12-3 or TRBV12-4 and TRBJ2-5, with a weak D call TRBD2 (6 bases). V shed 5 bases and J shed 5 bases, with 12 bases lying between them. The length of the CDR3 is 13 residues. CDR3 sequence (DNA): TGTGCCAGCAGTAAACAGGAGGGGGAGACCCAGTACTTC. It encodes CASSKQEGETQYF.

This clonotype has a count of ten or more. V gene TRBV7-2 combines with J gene TRBJ2-7; TRBD1 agrees at 9 bases. The CDR3 spans 15 residues. In germline, CDR1 is SGHTA, CDR2 FQGNSA. The J segment lost 2 bases and the V segment lost 3 bases, leaving 5 bases of the junction unmatched. The DNA of the CDR3 is TGTGCCAGCAGCTTCCCGGGACAGGGAACCTACGAGCAGTACTTC. It is translated as CASSFPGQGTYEQYF.

At least ten counts were recorded for this clonotype. The chain links TRBV5-1 to TRBJ2-5, with D possibly matching TRBD1 (6 bases). With 4 bases removed from V and 6 bases from J, the gap between germline ends came to 16 bases. This CDR3 comprises 14 residues. The germline V gene has CDR1 SGHRS and CDR2 YFSETQ. The CDR3, as DNA: TGCGCCAGCAGCATAACAGGGATTCAAAAGACCCAGTACTTC. Translation: CASSITGIQKTQYF.

The table lists this clonotype with many counts. The chain recombines TRBV24-1 with TRBJ2-7; D unclear. Trimming cost V 6 bases and J 0 bases, with 8 bases left between them. CDR1 is KGHDR, CDR2 SFDVKD, per germline. The CDR3 runs to 13 residues. CDR3 region: CATSSTASYEQYF. The CDR3 DNA is TGTGCCACCAGTTCCACGGCCTCCTACGAGCAGTACTTC.

The chain carries TRBV5-1 and TRBJ1-1, with no clear D. V gave up 5 bases and J gave up 5 bases, with 16 bases separating them. This CDR3 region has 14 residues. Germline-derived CDR1 and CDR2 are SGHRS and YFSETQ. The DNA for the CDR3 is TGCGCCAGCAGAGTTAACTGGGTAGGGACTGAAGCTTTCTTT. Encoded protein: CASRVNWVGTEAFF.

This clonotype was detected many times. V is TRBV5-5 and J is TRBJ2-2; D not resolved. The ends were cut back, 4 bases at V and 7 bases at J, with 11 bases in the middle. CDR3 length equals 13 residues. Germline V CDR1 and CDR2: SGHKS, YYEKEE (reference sequence). The CDR3 spells CASSMNPLGELFF. The CDR3, as DNA: TGTGCCAGCAGCATGAATCCACTCGGGGAGCTGTTTTTT.

This clonotype showed up just a few times. Being one base from a much bigger clone, this may be a read error. The chain recombines TRBV29-1 with TRBJ1-1, with D hard to call. Germline V gene lookup returns CDR1 SQVTM and CDR2 ANQGSEA. The CDR3 totals 10 residues. Trimming left V 6 bases short and J 11 bases short, with 13 bases between. CDR3 amino acids: CSVPGLGAFF. The DNA for the CDR3 is TGCAGCGTCCCAGGACTGGGGGCTTTCTTT.

In its sample, this clonotype was seen many times. J is TRBJ1-1 and V is TRBV7-2, with D uncertain. This CDR3 spans 13 amino acids. V was shortened by 2 bases and J by 8 bases, with 12 bases between the two germline ends. Germline V gene data show CDR1 as SGHTA and CDR2 as FQGNSA. CDR3 sequence: CASSLRMAVEAFF. CDR3 DNA: TGTGCCAGCAGCTTACGAATGGCCGTAGAAGCTTTCTTT.

This clonotype was observed at least ten times. In DNA, the CDR3 is TGCAGTGCTAGACAGGGCGGCGGAGATACGCAGTATTTT. This sequence encodes CSARQGGGDTQYF. V is TRBV20-1 and J is TRBJ2-3; TRBD1 might be the D (5 bases). The CDR3 has 13 residues. Trimming shortened V by 2 bases and J by 5 bases, and 11 bases separated the two germline ends. The germline V gene encodes CDR1 DFQATT and CDR2 SNEGSKA (reference sequence).

The sample holds a few counts of this clonotype. The chain carries TRBV7-8 and TRBJ2-3; D remains unclear. Between the trimmed V and J ends, which lost 2 bases and 6 bases, there was a span of 18 bases. From germline, CDR1 is SGHVS and CDR2 FQNEAQ. The CDR3 extends over 16 amino acids. In nucleotides, the CDR3 is TGTGCCAGCAGCTTAAGGTTAACGGGTAGGGTCGATACGCAGTATTTT. Protein: CASSLRLTGRVDTQYF.

This clonotype was counted between two and nine times. V is TRBV9 and J is TRBJ2-7; D tentatively reads TRBD1 or TRBD2 (5 bases each). Germline lookup yields CDR1 SGDLS and CDR2 YYNGEE. This CDR3 comprises 15 residues. V was trimmed by 0 bases and J by 0 bases, leaving 10 bases between them. The CDR3 DNA reads as TGTGCCAGCAGCGTAGGGGACGGCCTCTCCTACGAGCAGTACTTC. Encoded protein: CASSVGDGLSYEQYF.